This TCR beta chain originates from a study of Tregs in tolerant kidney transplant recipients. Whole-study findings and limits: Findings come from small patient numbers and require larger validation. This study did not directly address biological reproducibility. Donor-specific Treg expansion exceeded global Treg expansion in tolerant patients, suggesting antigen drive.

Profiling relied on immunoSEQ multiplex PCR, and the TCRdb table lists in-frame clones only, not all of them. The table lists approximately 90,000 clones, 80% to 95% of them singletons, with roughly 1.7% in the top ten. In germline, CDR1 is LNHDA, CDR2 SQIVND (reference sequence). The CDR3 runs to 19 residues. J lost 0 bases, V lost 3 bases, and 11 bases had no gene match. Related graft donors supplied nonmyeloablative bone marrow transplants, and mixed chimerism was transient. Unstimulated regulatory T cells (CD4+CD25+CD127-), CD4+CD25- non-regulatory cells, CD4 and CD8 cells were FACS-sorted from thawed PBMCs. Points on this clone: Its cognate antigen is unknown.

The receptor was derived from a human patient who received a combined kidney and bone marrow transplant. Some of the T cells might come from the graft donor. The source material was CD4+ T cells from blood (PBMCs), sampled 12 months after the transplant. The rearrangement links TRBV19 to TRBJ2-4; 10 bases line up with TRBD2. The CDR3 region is CASSITSGAGPLAKNIQYF. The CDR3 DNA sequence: TGTGCCAGTAGTATCACTAGCGGGGCCGGACCCCTAGCCAAAAACATTCAGTACTTC.